These 20 T cell receptor beta chains were sequenced from one sample in a study of cytomegalovirus exposure and HLA in healthy donors. Primers included in the PCR were 60 Vbeta and 13 Jbeta primers. Sequencing used immunoSEQ multiplex PCR; TCRdb keeps in-frame clones, though not all of them. The sample lists 70,000 to 95,000 clones, under 80% seen once, with approximately 1.6% in the top ten. The sequenced sample consisted of PBMCs. The receptors originated from a man between 35 and 55 years old in good health and CMV-seronegative.

The chain employs TRBV30 and TRBJ2-3; perhaps TRBD1 as D (5 bases). Trimming removed 5 bases from V and 14 bases from J, with 17 bases in between. CDR3 length equals 11 residues. The germline CDR1 and CDR2 sequences are GTSNPN and SVGIG (reference sequence). In nucleotides, the CDR3 is TGTGCCTGGTCCAAGGGGCCGAGGTTGTATTTT. Its protein product is CAWSKGPRLYF.

The CDR3 loop reads CASSEWGAGELFF. The CDR3 DNA sequence: TGTGCCAGCAGTGAATGGGGCGCCGGGGAGCTGTTTTTT. The genes are TRBV2 and TRBJ2-2, with a tentative D call TRBD1 (5 bases). Per germline, CDR1 SNHLY and CDR2 FYNNEI. V was pared by 2 bases and J by 6 bases, with 7 bases between. This CDR3 is 13 amino acids long. Combining the CDR3 with reference TRBV2 and TRBJ2-2 gives the whole variable domain EPEVTQTPSHQVTQMGQEVILRCVPISNHLYFYWYRQILGQKVEFLVSFYNNEISEKSEIFDDQFSVERPDGSNFTLKIRSTKLEDSAMYFCASSEWGAGELFFGEGSRLTVL.

This clone came up once. The V call is TRBV11-3, the J call TRBJ2-5; a possible D gene is TRBD1 (5 bases). V was cut by 3 bases and J by 6 bases, with 11 bases left in between. The CDR3 consists of 13 residues. CDR1 and CDR2 (germline): SGHNT, YENEEA. This CDR3 is CASSLQGEQTQYF. The DNA for the CDR3 is TGTGCCAGCAGCTTGCAGGGCGAACAGACCCAGTACTTC. The full variable domain, in which reference TRBV11-3 and TRBJ2-5 provide the parts outside the CDR3, is EAGVVQSPRYKIIEKKQPVAFWCNPISGHNTLYWYLQNLGQGPELLIRYENEEAVDDSQLPKDRFSAERLKGVDSTLKIQPAELGDSAVYLCASSLQGEQTQYFGPGTRLLVL.

The sample holds one count of this clone. This sequence joins TRBV29-1 and TRBJ2-7, with TRBD1 as a possible D gene (6 bases). The CDR3 loop spans 11 amino acids. V dropped 6 bases and J dropped 3 bases, with 9 bases sitting between them. Germline V CDR1 and CDR2: SQVTM, ANQGSEA. DNA for the CDR3: TGCAGCGTAGGGACATTCTACGAGCAGTACTTC. Encoded protein: CSVGTFYEQYF.

The V call is TRBV27, the J call TRBJ2-1, with 10 positions matching TRBD2. CDR1 and CDR2 (germline): MNHEY, SMNVEV (reference sequence). The CDR3 runs to 14 residues. The V and J ends lost 5 bases and 10 bases, in that order; junction bases with no gene match: 8. Here the CDR3 reads CASSRLAGRAEQFF. DNA for the CDR3: TGTGCCAGCAGTCGACTAGCGGGTCGAGCAGAGCAGTTCTTC.

This clone was counted only a few times. No DNA is shown, since the ends of the CDR3 on it are uncertain; the CDR3 is the one TCRdb lists. The chain employs TRBV21-1 and TRBJ2-4; the table calls TRBD1, which could not be checked here. TRBV21-1 is tagged as a pseudogene. 14 amino acids form the CDR3, both terminal residues included. The CDR3 here is CASSLEWGLGIQYF.

This clone was seen only once. The J gene is TRBJ1-5, the V gene TRBV28; D gene uncertain. The CDR3 has 13 residues. The ends were cut back, 2 bases at V and 1 base at J, with 3 bases in the middle. CDR1 is MDHEN, CDR2 SYDVKM, per germline. Written as DNA, the CDR3 is TGTGCCAGCAGTTTAGAGAGCAATCAGCCCCAGCATTTT. Translated: CASSLESNQPQHF.

The chain combines TRBV20-1 with TRBJ1-1, with D possibly matching TRBD1 (5 bases). Trimming pared 1 base from V and 6 bases from J, leaving 6 bases between. This CDR3 region has 11 residues. Germline V gene lookup returns CDR1 DFQATT and CDR2 SNEGSKA (reference sequence). The DNA of the CDR3 is TGCAGTGCTAGAGGGGGGGCTGAAGCTTTCTTT. This sequence encodes CSARGGAEAFF.

The V call is TRBV28, the J call TRBJ1-1, with D unclear. From germline, CDR1 is MDHEN and CDR2 SYDVKM. The CDR3 sequence is 11 residues long. With 2 bases removed from V and 6 bases from J, the gap between germline ends came to 4 bases. CDR3: CASSLASEAFF. Written as DNA, the CDR3 is TGTGCCAGCAGTTTAGCGTCTGAAGCTTTCTTT.

V is TRBV7-9 and J is TRBJ2-7; D is possibly TRBD2 (6 bases). Looked up from germline, CDR1 is SEHNR and CDR2 is FQNEAQ (reference sequence). CDR3 size: 14 residues. V lost 3 bases to trimming and J lost 4 bases, with 13 bases between them. Here the CDR3 reads CASSLGERAYEQYF. CDR3 DNA: TGTGCCAGCAGCTTGGGGGAGCGGGCGTACGAGCAGTACTTC.

As to this clone: The same CDR3 can be traced to other DNA sequences in this sample. This chain uses TRBV7-3 with TRBJ2-2; TRBD2 agrees at 10 bases. The CDR3 contains 13 residues. Germline V gene data show CDR1 as SGHTA and CDR2 as FQGTGA. J was trimmed by 4 bases and V by 8 bases; bases with no gene match: 1. CDR3: CASSSGSTGELFF. CDR3 coding DNA: TGTGCCAGCTCTAGCGGGAGCACCGGGGAGCTGTTTTTT.

The J gene is TRBJ1-6, the V gene TRBV6-5; no reliable D call. V dropped 0 bases and J dropped 10 bases, with 7 bases sitting between them. This CDR3 is 13 amino acids long. Germline-derived CDR1 and CDR2 are MNHEY and SVGAGI. CDR3 sequence (DNA): TGTGCCAGCAGTTACTCGAGGAACTCACCCCTCCACTTT. It translates to CASSYSRNSPLHF.

This clone was observed a few times. This chain uses TRBV5-5 with TRBJ2-7, with TRBD1 as a possible D gene (5 bases). The CDR3 is made up of 14 amino acids. Germline lookup yields CDR1 SGHKS and CDR2 YYEKEE (reference sequence). V was trimmed by 4 bases and J by 4 bases, leaving 15 bases between them. The CDR3 loop is CASSPRFTGYEQYF. CDR3 coding DNA: TGTGCCAGCAGCCCAAGGTTTACAGGATACGAGCAGTACTTC.

The rearrangement joins TRBV19 to TRBJ2-6; possible D gene TRBD1, 5 bases. Germline V gene lookup returns CDR1 LNHDA and CDR2 SQIVND (reference sequence). V was clipped by 1 base and J by 2 bases, with 6 bases between them. The CDR3 spans 15 residues. This chain's CDR3 is CASSIGQPGANVLTF. CDR3 DNA sequence: TGTGCCAGTAGTATAGGACAGCCTGGGGCCAACGTCCTGACTTTC.

The CDR3 protein is CASSSQRETQYF. The CDR3 bases are TGTGCCAGCAGTAGTCAGCGGGAGACCCAGTACTTC. The rearrangement links TRBV25-1 to TRBJ2-5, with D possibly TRBD2 on 5 matching bases. Germline V CDR1 and CDR2: MGHDK, SYGVNS. Trimming took off 5 bases at V and 5 bases at J, with 9 bases between the two ends. The CDR3 consists of 12 residues. The whole variable domain, filled in from reference TRBV25-1 and TRBJ2-5, reads EADIYQTPRYLVIGTGKKITLECSQTMGHDKMYWYQQDPGMELHLIHYSYGVNSTEKGDLSSESTVSRIRTEHFPLTLESARPSHTSQYLCASSSQRETQYFGPGTRLLVL.

This clone was found once. One junction end does not reproduce the germline sequence, and a read error may be involved. The chain recombines TRBV13 with TRBJ2-6, with D perhaps matching TRBD1 (5 bases). The CDR3 is 14 residues long. Germline lookup yields CDR1 PRHDT and CDR2 FYEKMQ (reference sequence). The CDR3 protein is CASSLISGANGLTF. Here the CDR3 DNA reads TGTGCCAGCAGCTTAATATCTGGGGCCAACGGCCTGACTTTC.

The chain is built from TRBV7-8 and TRBJ1-2; 10 nucleotides line up with TRBD1. Germline values: CDR1 SGHVS, CDR2 FQNEAQ. The V and J ends lost 1 base and 7 bases, in that order; junction bases with no gene match: 9. The CDR3 totals 16 residues. The CDR3 sequence is CASSLDLDRGIRGYTF. In DNA, the CDR3 is TGTGCCAGCAGCTTAGATCTGGACAGGGGGATTCGTGGCTACACCTTC.

This chain joins TRBV6-4 and TRBJ1-4; 8 bases align to TRBD1. Germline CDR1 MRHNA, CDR2 SNTAGT. Trimming removed 0 bases from V and 7 bases from J; junction bases left unmatched: 7. This CDR3 contains 16 residues. The CDR3 region has the DNA TGTGCCAGCAGTGACTCTCGGACAGGGCGGGGTGAAAAACTGTTTTTT. This codes for CASSDSRTGRGEKLFF.

The chain is built from TRBV29-1 and TRBJ1-1, with 7 positions matching TRBD1. V dropped 2 bases and J dropped 11; count of bases not matched to a gene: 2. Germline V gives CDR1 SQVTM, CDR2 ANQGSEA. The CDR3 is 10 amino acids. This CDR3 is CSVETGDAFF. The DNA of the CDR3 is TGCAGCGTTGAAACAGGGGATGCTTTCTTT.

The CDR3 coding sequence is TGTGCCAGCAGGCAAACTATCTTCCCCGGGACAGGTAGAAGGAACAATCAGCCCCAGCATTTT. Translating gives CASRQTIFPGTGRRNNQPQHF. The J gene is TRBJ1-5, the V gene TRBV28; TRBD1 agrees at 8 bases. J gave up 3 bases and V 6 bases, and 25 bases lay outside the gene matches. The germline V gene encodes CDR1 MDHEN and CDR2 SYDVKM. The CDR3 length is 21 residues.